The 19 T cell receptor beta chains listed next were all sequenced from one sample in a study of T cell repertoires in cytomegalovirus infection. Their antigen targets remain unknown. One entry per CDR3 protein, called by TCRdb with MiXCR from the reads. Seen here are some 940,000 distinct CDR3 sequences, about a third observed once, and the top ten hold roughly 13%. The sequencing used cultured CD8+ T cells from PBMCs, collected from culture after CMV antigen stimulation. These receptors came from a human donor in good health (CMV status not recorded). Some clones in this sample may be carry-over from other donors' samples.

This clonotype was counted once. The chain couples TRBV4-1 to TRBJ2-1; D is unresolved. CDR3 length: 17 amino acids. V shed 3 bases and J shed 0 bases, with 15 bases lying between them. Per the germline V gene, CDR1 is MGHRA and CDR2 is YSYEKL. The CDR3 loop reads CASSQNYLVSSYNEQFF. The CDR3 DNA is TGCGCCAGCAGCCAGAACTACCTCGTGAGCTCCTACAATGAGCAGTTCTTC.

This clonotype was counted between two and nine times. V and J are TRBV4-2 and TRBJ1-4, with D uncertain. V lost 0 bases to trimming and J lost 0 bases, with 8 bases between them. CDR1 LGHNA and CDR2 YNFKEQ come from the germline V gene. This CDR3 comprises 16 residues. CDR3 coding DNA: TGTGCCAGCAGCCAAGACCCTCCCGCAACTAATGAAAAACTGTTTTTT. It yields the protein CASSQDPPATNEKLFF.

On this clonotype: A much larger clone differs by one base, so this may be a read error. The chain links TRBV7-2 to TRBJ2-1; 9 bases line up with TRBD2. Germline V gene data show CDR1 as SGHTA and CDR2 as FQGNSA. The CDR3 has 17 residues. V lost 2 bases, J lost 4 bases, and 9 bases stayed unmatched. The DNA of the CDR3 is TGTGCCAGCAGCTTACCGACTAGCGGCACATATTACAATGAGCAGTTCTTC. This sequence encodes CASSLPTSGTYYNEQFF.

The chain couples TRBV13 to TRBJ2-3, with 8 nucleotides matching TRBD1. Germline lookup yields CDR1 PRHDT and CDR2 FYEKMQ (reference sequence). Trimming took 5 bases from V and 10 from J; bases not matched to a gene: 17. The CDR3 extends over 16 amino acids. This CDR3 is CASSRAGTGTPFAQYF. The CDR3 nucleotides are TGTGCCAGCAGCCGTGCCGGGACAGGAACCCCTTTTGCGCAGTATTTT.

This clonotype was seen a few times. This chain joins TRBV6-2 or TRBV6-3 and TRBJ2-7; no firm D call. The germline V gene has CDR1 MNHEY and CDR2 SVGEGT. Trimming stripped 2 bases from V and 4 bases from J, with 6 bases between. The CDR3 extends over 12 amino acids. The chain's CDR3 is CASSYKGYEQYV. The DNA for the CDR3 is TGTGCCAGCAGTTACAAAGGGTACGAGCAGTACGTC.

This clonotype was seen only a few times. V and J are TRBV15 and TRBJ1-6; 8 positions match TRBD1. Germline V CDR1 and CDR2: LNHNV, YYDKDF (reference sequence). V trimming: 3 bases; J trimming: 9 bases; junction bases outside the gene matches: 4. The CDR3 spans 14 residues. CDR3 sequence: CATSSDRGGSPLHF. CDR3 bases: TGTGCCACCAGCAGCGACAGGGGCGGTTCACCCCTCCACTTT.

This clonotype showed up just a few times. The chain recombines TRBV19 with TRBJ1-2, with a tentative D call TRBD1 (5 bases). From germline, CDR1 is LNHDA and CDR2 SQIVND (reference sequence). The CDR3 runs 16 residues. Trimming took off 5 bases at V and 0 bases at J, with 16 bases between the two ends. CDR3 sequence (DNA): TGTGCCAGTAGTTTTGCCGGCCGGGGGACTAACTATGGCTACACCTTC. Translation gives CASSFAGRGTNYGYTF.

This clonotype was observed a handful of times. The chain has TRBV15 and TRBJ2-2, with D possibly called TRBD1 or TRBD2 (5 bases each). The length of the CDR3 is 14 residues. V was clipped by 1 base and J by 5 bases, with 8 bases between them. Germline V CDR1 and CDR2: LNHNV, YYDKDF (reference sequence). CDR3 region: CATSRVGETGELFF. The CDR3 region has the DNA TGTGCCACCAGCAGAGTGGGGGAGACCGGGGAGCTGTTTTTT.

About this clonotype itself: This clone may be a read error of a much larger clone one base away. The chain joins TRBV6-1 to TRBJ2-3; 7 nucleotides align to TRBD2. CDR3 size: 18 residues. The V gene's germline CDR1 is MNHNS and CDR2 SASEGT. DNA for the CDR3: TGTGCCAGCAGTGAAGACCTACCCTGGGGGGAGGGCGGAGATACGCGGTATTTT. Translating it yields CASSEDLPWGEGGDTRYF.

The chain carries TRBV6-5 and TRBJ2-2; D is uncertain. Germline assignment: CDR1 MNHEY and CDR2 SVGAGI. This CDR3 is 13 amino acids long. V was cut by 5 bases and J by 2 bases, with 6 bases left in between. CDR3 sequence (DNA): TGTGCCAGCAGTAGACATAACACCGGGGAGCTGTTTTTT. It specifies CASSRHNTGELFF.

This clonotype was counted at least ten times. This chain links TRBV7-6 with TRBJ1-6, with D perhaps TRBD1 (5 bases). Germline CDR1 and CDR2: SGHVS and FNYEAQ. V shed 3 bases and J shed 7 bases, with 10 bases lying between them. This CDR3 contains 14 residues. The CDR3 reads CASSFGGLNSPLHF. Written as DNA, the CDR3 is TGTGCCAGCAGCTTCGGGGGATTGAATTCACCCCTCCACTTT.

In this sample, this clonotype turned up many times. The rearrangement uses TRBV7-2 and TRBJ1-1, with 11 bases fitting TRBD1. V was pared by 5 bases and J by 3 bases, with 11 bases of the junction left unmatched. CDR3 size: 17 residues. Germline lookup yields CDR1 SGHTA and CDR2 FQGNSA. Here the CDR3 DNA reads TGTGCCAGCAGCCTCCGGACAGGGGGCTTCAGGGACACTGAAGCTTTCTTT. Translation: CASSLRTGGFRDTEAFF.

The chain has TRBV3-1 and TRBJ1-5; no firm D call. The V gene's germline CDR1 is LGHDT and CDR2 YNNKEL (reference sequence). Trimming pared 0 bases from V and 3 bases from J, leaving 9 bases between. This CDR3 is built from 15 residues. CDR3 residues: CASSQDRADNQPQHF. The CDR3, as DNA: TGTGCCAGCAGCCAAGATAGGGCGGACAATCAGCCCCAGCATTTT.

This clonotype has just a few counts. J is TRBJ2-7 and V is TRBV23-1; D assignment may be TRBD1 or TRBD2 (6 bases each). TRBV23-1 is an ORF for which the function is uncertain. This CDR3 comprises 17 residues. The V gene lost 4 bases and the J gene lost 7 bases, with 26 bases spanning the gap. The CDR3 bases are TGCGCCAGCAGTCTAATTACCGGGGGCTACCCAAAAGGAGAGCAGTACGTC. Protein: CASSLITGGYPKGEQYV.

The chain links TRBV28 to TRBJ1-5; 8 bases match TRBD1. Germline CDR1 is MDHEN and CDR2 is SYDVKM. This CDR3 region has 13 residues. V lost 5 bases to trimming and J lost 10 bases; unmatched junction nucleotides: 7. The CDR3 loop reads CASSPTGVGPQHF. The CDR3 DNA follows: TGTGCCAGCAGTCCGACAGGGGTGGGACCCCAGCATTTT.

The genes are TRBV4-1 and TRBJ1-2; 7 positions agree with TRBD1. The CDR3 runs to 15 residues. CDR1 is MGHRA, CDR2 YSYEKL, per germline. Trimming cost V 4 bases and J 7 bases; bases outside gene matches: 12. CDR3 nucleotides: TGCGCCAGCAGCCGCCTGGCGGGACAGTTAAGTGGCTACACCTTC. Protein product: CASSRLAGQLSGYTF.

V and J are TRBV5-1 and TRBJ2-2; D not certain. Looked up from germline, CDR1 is SGHRS and CDR2 is YFSETQ. The CDR3 runs to 15 residues. Trimming left V 1 base short and J 0 bases short, with 7 bases between. The CDR3 bases are TGCGCCAGCAGCTTGTTTCTCGCGAACACCGGGGAGCTGTTTTTT. Its protein product is CASSLFLANTGELFF.

Many counts were recorded for this clonotype. CDR3 amino acids: CASSFTGTSYNEQFF. The CDR3, as DNA: TGTGCCAGCAGCTTCACCGGGACATCATACAATGAGCAGTTCTTC. This chain links TRBV7-2 with TRBJ2-1, with a tentative D call TRBD1 (6 bases). Trimming shortened V by 3 bases and J by 4 bases, and 13 bases separated the two germline ends. This CDR3 is built from 15 residues. CDR1 is SGHTA and CDR2 is FQGNSA in the germline V gene.

Comment on this clonotype: A read error may account for a junction end that differs from germline. The genes are TRBV12-5 and TRBJ2-5; a possible D gene is TRBD2 (6 bases). The CDR3 length is 15 residues. The germline gives CDR1 LGHNT, CDR2 FRNRAP. This CDR3 is CASGLGGSNQETQYF. CDR3 DNA sequence: TGTGCTAGTGGCTTGGGAGGCAGTAACCAAGAGACCCAGTACTTC.